This TCR beta chain stems from a study of blood T cell repertoires in COVID-19. Method: immunoSEQ multiplex PCR; TCRdb's copy keeps in-frame clones and lacks some. Of around 100,000 clones detected, 86% appear once; the ten largest clones hold approximately 1.8%. This sequence was found in an elderly man with acute or convalescent COVID-19. The specimen was peripheral blood.

The CDR3 nucleotides are TGTGCCAGCAGCACCAGTACTAGCGGGAGGGATACGCAGTATTTT. This sequence encodes CASSTSTSGRDTQYF. The chain recombines TRBV5-4 with TRBJ2-3, with 12 bases that match TRBD2. V gave up 4 bases and J gave up 6 bases; unmatched junction bases: 6. The CDR3 contains 15 residues. The germline CDR1 and CDR2 sequences are SGHNT and YYREEE (reference sequence).